The 5 T cell receptor beta chains given below trace back to one sample, sequenced in a study of T-cell reconstitution after alpha-beta-depleted transplantation in children. A TCRbeta library incorporating unique molecular identifiers was prepared. In TCRdb, the PCR reads were re-called with MiXCR into one record per CDR3 protein. The repertoire holds about 980,000 distinct CDR3 sequences, with roughly 29% as singletons. This specimen was PBMCs, mostly from graft donor cells, taken 360 days after TCRalphabeta/CD19-depleted stem cell transplant. These receptors all stem from a boy in the first two years of life who had a stem cell transplant for SCID, so the T cells may come from the graft donor.

CDR3 loop: CASSWGLAGGGSLAKNIQYF. In DNA form, the CDR3 reads TGCGCCAGCAGCTGGGGACTAGCGGGGGGAGGTAGTCTAGCCAAAAACATTCAGTACTTC. The rearrangement joins TRBV5-1 to TRBJ2-4; TRBD2 matches 15 bases. The V gene's germline CDR1 is SGHRS and CDR2 YFSETQ. V shed 3 bases and J 0 bases; nucleotides not matched to a gene: 10. The CDR3 is made up of 20 amino acids.

The chain uses TRBV4-1 and TRBJ1-2, with D maybe TRBD1 (6 bases). Looked up from germline, CDR1 is MGHRA and CDR2 is YSYEKL. The CDR3 has 14 residues. The ends were cut back, 5 bases at V and 4 bases at J, with 14 bases in the middle. The CDR3: CASSIGDISYGYTF. The CDR3 DNA is TGCGCCAGCAGCATCGGGGACATCTCCTATGGCTACACCTTC.

The rearrangement uses TRBV20-1 and TRBJ2-7; D might be TRBD2 (6 bases). The V and J ends lost 0 bases and 2 bases respectively, with 20 bases between them. This CDR3 has 17 amino acids. Per the germline V gene, CDR1 is DFQATT and CDR2 is SNEGSKA (reference sequence). CDR3 nucleotides: TGCAGTGCTAGAGATTTCCTCGTAGGAGGGGACGCCTACGAGCAGTACTTC. It translates to CSARDFLVGGDAYEQYF.

Here the CDR3 reads CAISGGLGAQYF. CDR3 sequence (DNA): TGTGCCATCTCAGGGGGCCTCGGGGCGCAGTATTTT. The chain couples TRBV10-3 to TRBJ2-3, with 8 bases matching TRBD1. The CDR3 totals 12 residues. Germline V gene lookup returns CDR1 ENHRY and CDR2 SYGVKD. V lost 8 bases to trimming and J lost 10 bases; unmatched junction nucleotides: 8.

The V call is TRBV6-2 or TRBV6-3, the J call TRBJ2-2; unclear D gene. Trimming took off 7 bases at V and 5 bases at J, with 8 bases between the two ends. The CDR3 has 12 residues. Per the germline V gene, CDR1 is MNHEY and CDR2 is SVGEGT. The CDR3 reads CASNTRTGELFF. As DNA, the CDR3 is TGTGCCAGCAATACGAGAACCGGGGAGCTGTTTTTT.